This is a list of T cell receptor beta chains from one sample in a study of blood T cell repertoires in COVID-19. Profiling relied on immunoSEQ multiplex PCR, and the TCRdb table lists in-frame clones only, not all of them. Among over 50,000 clones, about 85% were seen once, and the ten largest hold roughly a tenth. The sequenced material came from peripheral blood. The receptors were gathered from a human donor in a cohort sampled during active COVID-19. CDR3s include the opening cysteine and the closing phenylalanine or tryptophan. A D gene is named only where the DNA matches it firmly. Part of the rows lack a size; the others show once, few, many or a class for expanded clones.

CDR3: CASSSALNTEAFF
DNA: TGTGCCAGTAGTTCAGCGCTCAACACTGAAGCTTTCTTT
V: TRBV19
size: NA
J: TRBJ1-1
D: NA

CDR3: CAISGGSQETQYF
DNA: TGTGCCATCAGTGGGGGCAGCCAAGAGACCCAGTACTTC
V: TRBV10-3
size: once
J: TRBJ2-5
D: NA

CDR3: CASSPVVASGEQFF
DNA: TGTGCCAGCAGCCCGGTTGTAGCCTCGGGTGAGCAGTTCTTC
V: TRBV3-1/TRBV3-2
size: NA
J: TRBJ2-1
D: NA

CDR3: CASSDGTGSTEAFF
DNA: TGCGCCAGCAGCGATGGGACAGGGAGCACTGAAGCTTTCTTT
V: TRBV5-1
size: NA
J: TRBJ1-1
D: TRBD1

CDR3: CASSQDGTGVFGKPQHF
DNA: TGTGCCAGCAGCCAAGACGGGACAGGGGTTTTTGGCAAGCCCCAGCATTTT
V: TRBV3-1/TRBV3-2
size: NA
J: TRBJ1-5
D: TRBD1

CDR3: CASLRASGYTDTQYF
DNA: TGTGCCAGCCTTAGGGCTAGCGGATACACAGATACGCAGTATTTT
V: TRBV28
size: NA
J: TRBJ2-3
D: TRBD2

CDR3: CASSPGTGLSGNTIYF
DNA: TGTGCCAGCAGTCCCGGGACAGGGCTCTCTGGAAACACCATATATTTT
V: TRBV28
size: NA
J: TRBJ1-3
D: TRBD1

CDR3: CASRRGQGDYGYTF
DNA: TGTGCCAGCAGGAGGGGACAGGGAGACTATGGCTACACCTTC
V: TRBV2
size: NA
J: TRBJ1-2
D: TRBD1

CDR3: CASSFRGRNYNEQFF
DNA: TGCGCCAGCAGCTTCAGGGGGAGGAACTACAATGAGCAGTTCTTC
V: TRBV5-1
size: NA
J: TRBJ2-1
D: NA

CDR3: CALRGGRYEQYF
DNA: TGTGCTTTGCGCGGGGGGCGGTACGAGCAGTACTTC
V: TRBV7-2
size: NA
J: TRBJ2-7
D: TRBD2

CDR3: CASSLGQGVMNQPQHF
DNA: TGCGCCAGCAGCCTGGGACAGGGCGTGATGAATCAGCCCCAGCATTTT
V: TRBV4-1
size: few
J: TRBJ1-5
D: TRBD1

CDR3: CASRPRWATTYEQYF
DNA: TGTGCCAGCAGACCTCGTTGGGCTACAACTTACGAGCAGTACTTC
V: TRBV28
size: NA
J: TRBJ2-7
D: NA

CDR3: CASSPSSSGRGTGELFF
DNA: TGTGCCAGCAGCCCATCCTCTAGCGGGAGAGGCACCGGGGAGCTGTTTTTT
V: TRBV5-5
size: NA
J: TRBJ2-2
D: TRBD2

CDR3: CASSIGGSPTYEQYF
DNA: TGTGCCAGTAGTATAGGAGGCTCGCCCACCTACGAGCAGTACTTC
V: TRBV19
size: once
J: TRBJ2-7
D: NA

CDR3: CASSQDLLQGASGNTIYF
DNA: TGTGCCAGCAGCCAAGATTTATTACAGGGGGCAAGTGGAAACACCATATATTTT
V: TRBV3-1/TRBV3-2
size: NA
J: TRBJ1-3
D: TRBD1

CDR3: CASSARTEGGYTF
DNA: TGCGCCAGCAGTGCAAGGACGGAGGGTGGCTACACCTTC
V: TRBV5-1
size: NA
J: TRBJ1-2
D: NA

CDR3: CASSLGGDRGDEQYF
DNA: TGCGCCAGCAGCTTGGGGGGCGACAGGGGCGACGAGCAGTACTTC
V: TRBV5-1
size: NA
J: TRBJ2-7
D: TRBD1

CDR3: CASRLQGENDTDTQYF
DNA: TGTGCCAGCAGGCTACAAGGGGAAAATGACACAGATACGCAGTATTTT
V: TRBV27
size: NA
J: TRBJ2-3
D: NA

CDR3: CASSQERLAGAETQYF
DNA: TGTGCCAGCAGCCAAGAAAGGCTAGCGGGTGCCGAGACCCAGTACTTC
V: TRBV3-1/TRBV3-2
size: once
J: TRBJ2-5
D: TRBD2

CDR3: CASSQDALLSSGNTIYF
DNA: TGCGCCAGCAGCCAAGATGCTCTGCTGAGCTCTGGAAACACCATATATTTT
V: TRBV4-3
size: NA
J: TRBJ1-3
D: NA

CDR3: CAISETNYEQYF
DNA: TGTGCCATCAGTGAGACAAACTACGAGCAGTACTTC
V: TRBV10-3
size: NA
J: TRBJ2-7
D: NA

CDR3: CASSEGQVNGYTF
DNA: TGTGCCAGCAGTGAAGGACAGGTTAATGGCTACACCTTC
V: TRBV6-1
size: NA
J: TRBJ1-2
D: NA